This T cell receptor (beta chain) originates from a study of memory CD4+ T cells and cytomegalovirus serostatus. At the level of the study: Donors were healthy Belgian adults, several CMV seropositive and 24 seronegative. General observations from the study: About 40% of the roughly 150 known CMV-associated TCRbeta sequences appeared in CD4+ memory.

Comments on this clone: The target antigen is unknown.

The authors' processing: Out-of-frame sequences were removed, leaving a few million distinct TCRbeta sequences. The method was immunoSEQ multiplex PCR; TCRdb's version includes in-frame clones alone and lacks a portion of them. V and J calls and clone size are those listed in that table; D and trimming were worked out from the DNA. The sample lists about 50,000 clones; about three quarters were seen once. Single viable CD3+CD4+CD8-CD45RO+ cells were sorted as the memory CD4+ T cells. Serum IgG to CMV pp150, pp28, p38 and p52 defined serostatus. The V segment lost 4 bases and the J segment 2 bases; nucleotides outside the gene matches: 5. This CDR3 is 15 amino acids long. Per the germline V gene, CDR1 is SEHNR and CDR2 is FQNEAQ (reference sequence).

This sequence joins TRBV7-9 and TRBJ1-1, with 9 bases aligning to TRBD1. This clonotype was obtained from an adult in good health and CMV-seronegative. Sequencing was done on a sample of memory CD4+ T cells from blood. The CDR3 DNA reads TGTGCCAGCAGCTCCGACAGGGGGGTTAACACTGAAGCTTTCTTT. This encodes CASSSDRGVNTEAFF.